Listed below are T cell receptor beta chains from one sample, sequenced in a study of blood T cell repertoires in COVID-19. Profiled with immunoSEQ multiplex PCR; TCRdb holds only in-frame clones, not every one. Of under 200,000 clones in the sample, about four fifths were seen once. The specimen sequenced was peripheral blood. These receptors were obtained from a man between 65 and 85 years old with active or convalescent COVID-19. The CDR3 runs from the conserved cysteine through the conserved F or W. A D gene is named only where the DNA matches it firmly. Where a row states a size, it is once, few, many or the class of an expanded clone; other rows omit it.

d_call clone_size j_call v_call cdr3_nt cdr3_aa
TRBD2 NA TRBJ2-7 TRBV10-1 TGCGCCAGCAGCCCTAGCGGGAGTTTAGAGCAGTACTTC CASSPSGSLEQYF
NA NA TRBJ1-5 TRBV18 TGTGCCAGCTCACCTCTAGGGGGTCAGCCCCAGCATTTT CASSPLGGQPQHF
TRBD2 NA TRBJ2-3 TRBV14 TGTGCCAGTGGACTAGCGAATACGCAGTATTTT CASGLANTQYF
TRBD1 NA TRBJ2-5 TRBV27 TGTGCCAGCAGTCTAGGATCCGGGACAGGGAGCGAGACCCAGTACTTC CASSLGSGTGSETQYF
TRBD2 few TRBJ2-3 TRBV20-1 TGCAGTGCTAGTTCTAGCGGGGGCACAGATACGCAGTATTTT CSASSSGGTDTQYF
TRBD1 once TRBJ1-6 TRBV18 TGTGCCAGCTCACCTCCAAGCACAGGGGCCAATTCACCCCTCCACTTT CASSPPSTGANSPLHF
NA few TRBJ1-1 TRBV2 TGTGCCAGCAGCGATGGACAGCCTAACACTGAAGCTTTCTTT CASSDGQPNTEAFF
TRBD1 NA TRBJ1-2 TRBV7-2 TGTGCCAGCAGCAAGGGACAGGGGGACCGGGACACCTTC CASSKGQGDRDTF
NA many TRBJ2-2 TRBV6-5 TGTGCCAGCATCGCTGGACGAGGGGGGGAGCTGTTTTTT CASIAGRGGELFF
NA NA TRBJ2-2 TRBV4-1 TGCGCCAGCAGCCACCAGGGGGGTCGGCAGAACACCGGGGAGCTGTTTTTT CASSHQGGRQNTGELFF
NA NA TRBJ2-3 TRBV11-2 TGTGCCAGCAGCTTAGTCTTGGGCGGAGGTGGGAGGACCCCAGATACGCAGTATTTT CASSLVLGGGGRTPDTQYF
TRBD2 NA TRBJ2-1 TRBV11-2 TGTGCCAGCAGCTTAGGTCCTAGCGGGAACACCTACAATGAGCAGTTCTTC CASSLGPSGNTYNEQFF
TRBD2 NA TRBJ2-7 TRBV7-7 TGTGCTAGCAGCTTTCTCCCCGGGACTAGCGGAGCCTACGAGCAGTACTTC CASSFLPGTSGAYEQYF
NA few TRBJ2-2 TRBV2 TGTGCCAGCAGCTACGGGACTTCGACCGGGGAGCTGTTTTTT CASSYGTSTGELFF
NA NA TRBJ2-1 TRBV7-2 TGTGCCAGCAGCTTAGCTTCAGGGGCCTACAATGAGCAGTTCTTC CASSLASGAYNEQFF
NA NA TRBJ1-6 TRBV28 TGTGCCAGCAGTTCCGGGAGCCCCTATAATTCACCCCTCCACTTT CASSSGSPYNSPLHF
NA NA TRBJ1-1 TRBV7-8 TGTGCCAGCAGCCCGGGACTCGCAAACACTGAAGCTTTCTTT CASSPGLANTEAFF
NA NA TRBJ1-1 TRBV5-1 TGCGCCAGCAGCTTGGAGTTACAGGAAGCTTTCTTT CASSLELQEAFF
TRBD1 NA TRBJ2-5 TRBV3-1/TRBV3-2 TGTGCCAGCAGCCAGGGGAGGGACAGGGGCCTCCGAGAGACCCAGTACTTC CASSQGRDRGLRETQYF
TRBD1 NA TRBJ2-5 TRBV11-2 TGTGCCAGCAGCACCACCGGGACAGAAGAGACCCAGTACTTC CASSTTGTEETQYF
TRBD1 NA TRBJ1-6 TRBV9 TGTGCCAGCAGTGGGACAGGGGAAGAGAATTCACCCCTCCACTTT CASSGTGEENSPLHF
TRBD1 NA TRBJ2-4 TRBV5-1 TGCGCCAGCAGCTTGGCCGGGACAGGGATCGGAAACATTCAGTACTTC CASSLAGTGIGNIQYF
NA NA TRBJ1-3 TRBV6-2/TRBV6-3 TGTGCCAGCAGTTACGACAGCCGTGGAAACACCATATATTTT CASSYDSRGNTIYF
NA NA TRBJ2-6 TRBV7-9 TGTGCCAGCAGAACCGCCAGGGAAAAGGCTGGGGCCAACGTCCTGACTTTC CASRTAREKAGANVLTF
NA NA TRBJ1-1 TRBV5-1 TGCGCCAGCAGCAACGCAGGGTGGAACACTGAAGCTTTCTTT CASSNAGWNTEAFF
NA NA TRBJ1-2 TRBV7-2 TGTGCCAGCAGCTTACAAGAGGGGGGGCCCTATGGCTACACCTTC CASSLQEGGPYGYTF
NA NA TRBJ1-2 TRBV5-1 TGCGCCAGCACCTCTGGCGAGCGATACTATGGCTACACCTTC CASTSGERYYGYTF
TRBD1 NA TRBJ1-2 TRBV18 TGTGCCAGCTCACCCACGACAGGGGACTATGGCTACACCTTC CASSPTTGDYGYTF
TRBD1 NA TRBJ2-5 TRBV15 TGTGCCACCAGCAGGGACAGGGAGGAGACCCAGTACTTC CATSRDREETQYF
TRBD2 NA TRBJ2-5 TRBV3-1/TRBV3-2 TGTGCCAGCAGCCAAGTGCGGTTAGCGGGAGAGACCCAGTACTTC CASSQVRLAGETQYF
NA once TRBJ1-5 TRBV7-2 TGTGCCAGCAGCTTGGAAATGGGGGGGGAGGGCGGCAATCAGCCCCAGCATTTT CASSLEMGGEGGNQPQHF
NA NA TRBJ2-1 TRBV5-1 TGCGCCAGCAGTGCGGACTCGTGGGGTAATGAGCAGTTCTTC CASSADSWGNEQFF
NA NA TRBJ2-2 TRBV18 TGTGCCAGCTCACCCCGTGGCGGGCTGATCGGGGAGCTGTTTTTT CASSPRGGLIGELFF
NA NA TRBJ1-3 TRBV5-5 TGTGCCAGCAGCTTTACTCCGGGACAAAGAGCTGGAAACACCATATATTTT CASSFTPGQRAGNTIYF
NA NA TRBJ2-7 TRBV6-5 TGTGCCAGCAGTCTCAGGGTTCCCCACGAGCAGTACTTC CASSLRVPHEQYF
NA NA TRBJ1-2 TRBV6-1 TGTGCCAGCAGTGATCTCGGTGCTAACTATGGCTACACCTTC CASSDLGANYGYTF
NA NA TRBJ1-4 TRBV29-1 TGCAGCGTTGGGGAGGGGGAGGAAAAACTGTTTTTT CSVGEGEEKLFF
TRBD2 NA TRBJ2-7 TRBV6-2/TRBV6-3 TGTGCCAGCAGTTACCCACCATTCCCTAGCGGGAGGGACCTCTACGAGCAGTACTTC CASSYPPFPSGRDLYEQYF
NA NA TRBJ2-3 TRBV6-2/TRBV6-3 TGTGCCAGCAGTTATCGGGGGACAGTGGGGACAGATACGCAGTATTTT CASSYRGTVGTDTQYF
NA NA TRBJ1-6 TRBV6-5 TGTGCCAGCAGTCTACAGGCGGGGCTTGGTTCACCCCTCCACTTT CASSLQAGLGSPLHF
TRBD1 NA TRBJ2-3 TRBV19 TGTGCCAGTAGAACACGGACAGGGGTTGCAGATACGCAGTATTTT CASRTRTGVADTQYF
TRBD2 few TRBJ2-3 TRBV27 TGTGCCAGCAGTTTATGGGCGGGGGCAGATACGCAGTATTTT CASSLWAGADTQYF